This T cell receptor (beta chain) was profiled in a study of CD8 T cells in ankylosing spondylitis. In its sample, this clonotype was seen once. V gave up 0 bases and J gave up 8 bases, with 26 bases separating them. The CDR3 consists of 19 residues. Per the germline V gene, CDR1 is SGHTA and CDR2 is FQGTGA. A quantitative 5'-RACE method, one with molecular barcodes, was used to make TCR beta libraries. MiXCR, applied by TCRdb to the 5' RACE reads, yields one record per CDR3 protein. The table has 250,000 to 350,000 distinct CDR3 sequences, about 19% seen once. Source material: blood, either unsorted or a sorted T cell fraction (not recorded which). The receptor's source is a male donor with ankylosing spondylitis or in good health (not recorded which). The chain joins TRBV7-3 to TRBJ2-1; tentatively, D is TRBD1 (5 bases). This CDR3 reads CASSLTLHPRDKANHEQFF. CDR3 DNA sequence: TGTGCCAGCAGCTTAACACTCCATCCCAGGGATAAAGCTAATCATGAGCAGTTCTTC.